This is a list of T cell receptor beta chains from one sample in a study of cytomegalovirus exposure and HLA in healthy donors. Assay used: immunoSEQ multiplex PCR; TCRdb lists only in-frame clones, some missing. The table lists about 65,000 clones, approximately 96% of them singletons, with 4% to 5.5% in the top ten. The source material was PBMCs. These receptors all stem from a man aged 18 to 30 in good health and CMV-seropositive. The CDR3 runs from the conserved cysteine through the conserved F or W. D genes are given only for firm matches. A row's size may be missing; if present it is once, few, many or a size class.

CDR3 length	V gene	clone size	D gene	J gene	CDR3 DNA	CDR3 protein
15	TRBV28	NA	NA	TRBJ2-7	TGTGCCAGCAGTTTGGGCAGGGTTCGGTCCTACGAGCAGTACTTC	CASSLGRVRSYEQYF
14	TRBV7-9	NA	NA	TRBJ2-2	TGTGCCAGCAGCTTAGTAGAGAACACCGGGGAGCTGTTTTTT	CASSLVENTGELFF
14	TRBV27	NA	NA	TRBJ2-5	TGTGCCAGCAGTTCCTCCATGAGGTGGGAGACCCAGTACTTC	CASSSSMRWETQYF
16	TRBV14	NA	TRBD1	TRBJ1-3	TGTGCCAGCAGCCACCTTCGGACAGGAACTGGAAACACCATATATTTT	CASSHLRTGTGNTIYF
16	TRBV28	NA	NA	TRBJ2-7	TGTGCCAGCAGTACTAGACCGGGACACCGACCCCCCGAGCAGTACTTC	CASSTRPGHRPPEQYF
17	TRBV4-2	once	TRBD2	TRBJ2-7	TGTGCCAGCAGCCAAGATATCAGCGGGGGGGTGTCCTACGAGCAGTACTTC	CASSQDISGGVSYEQYF
14	TRBV25-1	NA	TRBD1	TRBJ2-5	TGTGCCAGCAGTGATCGGTCGACAGGGACGTCCGAGTACTTC	CASSDRSTGTSEYF
15	TRBV6-6	NA	TRBD1	TRBJ1-6	TGTGCCAGCAGTTACCAAGGACAGGGGGTGGCACCCCTCCACTTT	CASSYQGQGVAPLHF
16	TRBV27	NA	TRBD2	TRBJ2-3	TGTGCCAGCAGTTCGCGGGCTAGCGGGCTCACAGATACGCAGTATTTT	CASSSRASGLTDTQYF
11	TRBV19	NA	NA	TRBJ1-1	TGTGCCAGGAGAATCAACACTGAAGCTTTCTTT	CARRINTEAFF
14	TRBV9	NA	NA	TRBJ2-7	TGTGCCAGCAGCCATGGCCACAGCACCTACGAGCAGTACTTC	CASSHGHSTYEQYF
15	TRBV11-3	NA	TRBD1	TRBJ2-1	TGTGCCAGCAGCCAGTACGGGACAGGGTCTAATGAGCAGTTCTTC	CASSQYGTGSNEQFF
15	TRBV4-2	NA	NA	TRBJ2-2	TGTGCCAGCAGCCAATCGCTTTCAGGGCCCGGGGAGCTGTTTTTT	CASSQSLSGPGELFF
14	TRBV2	once	TRBD1	TRBJ2-7	TGTGCCAGCAGGGGTTGGGGACAGGGCTACGAGCAGTACTTC	CASRGWGQGYEQYF
15	TRBV15	NA	TRBD1	TRBJ1-6	TGTGCCACCAGCAGACCCCAGGGGGCGAATTCACCCCTCCACTTT	CATSRPQGANSPLHF
14	TRBV28	NA	NA	TRBJ1-2	TGTGCCAGCAGTTTAGGTCGGGGGGCATATGGCTACACCTTC	CASSLGRGAYGYTF
14	TRBV6-4	few	NA	TRBJ2-3	TGTGCCAGCAGTGACTCGGCGGAATTGGGTCCGCAGTATTTT	CASSDSAELGPQYF
15	TRBV6-1	NA	NA	TRBJ1-4	TGTGCCAGCATCCATTACAAGGCGGCCGGAGAAAAACTGTTTTTT	CASIHYKAAGEKLFF
13	TRBV18	NA	TRBD1	TRBJ1-1	TGTGCCAGCTCACCCGACAGGGTCACTGAAGCTTTCTTT	CASSPDRVTEAFF
15	TRBV5-1	NA	TRBD2	TRBJ2-7	TGCGCCAGCAGCGTACCCGGCGGGGGAGTGGACGAGCAGTACTTC	CASSVPGGGVDEQYF
15	TRBV18	NA	TRBD1	TRBJ2-2	TGTGCCAGCTCAGAAGGGACAGTTAACACCGGGGAGCTGTTTTTT	CASSEGTVNTGELFF
15	TRBV28	NA	NA	TRBJ2-7	TGTGCCAGCAGTAGAGACAGGACGACCAACTACGAGCAGTACTTC	CASSRDRTTNYEQYF
21	TRBV21-1	NA	NA	TRBJ2-7	TGTGCCAGCAGCCAAGATAAAAACTCCCCCTCACCCAGGGCGGGAGCCCACGAGCAGTACTTC	CASSQDKNSPSPRAGAHEQYF
14	TRBV29-1	NA	TRBD1	TRBJ2-7	TGCAGCGTTGACCGGCAGGGGGATACCTACGAGCAGTACTTC	CSVDRQGDTYEQYF
13	TRBV2	NA	NA	TRBJ1-5	TGTGCCAGCAGTGGTGAGAGCAATCAGCCCCAGCATTTT	CASSGESNQPQHF
17	TRBV19	NA	TRBD1	TRBJ1-5	TGTGCCAGTAGTATATTGGGTACAGGGGACTCGCGTCAGCCCCAGCATTTT	CASSILGTGDSRQPQHF
14	TRBV5-1	once	NA	TRBJ2-5	TGCGCCAGCAGCAGGGGACTTCTACAAGAGACCCAGTACTTC	CASSRGLLQETQYF
16	TRBV12-5	NA	NA	TRBJ1-3	TGTGCTAGTGGTTTGGTACTTGGAGGGGTCGGAAACACCATATATTTT	CASGLVLGGVGNTIYF
15	TRBV6-1	NA	NA	TRBJ2-1	TGTGCCAGCAGTGAAGAGGAGGAGGCCTACAATGAGCAGTTCTTC	CASSEEEEAYNEQFF
15	TRBV7-3	NA	NA	TRBJ2-1	TGTGCCAGCAGCTTGTGGGGGGGCGGATACAATGAGCAGTTCTTC	CASSLWGGGYNEQFF
17	TRBV28	NA	TRBD1	TRBJ2-3	TGTGCCAGCAGTTCGGCAACAGGGGGAGTCGTGACAGATACGCAGTATTTT	CASSSATGGVVTDTQYF
18	TRBV27	NA	NA	TRBJ2-3	TGTGCCAGCAGTTTATCGGTAATTCTAGTAGTCTTCACAGATACGCAGTATTTT	CASSLSVILVVFTDTQYF
17	TRBV7-9	NA	NA	TRBJ2-2	TGTGCCAGCAGCTTAAGGGGTAGCACTTCAAACACCGGGGAGCTGTTTTTT	CASSLRGSTSNTGELFF
15	TRBV6-1	NA	TRBD1	TRBJ1-2	TGTGCCAGCAGTGAAGTGGGGACAGGGGGCTACGGCTACACCTTC	CASSEVGTGGYGYTF
17	TRBV28	NA	TRBD2	TRBJ2-4	TGTGCCAGCAGTGATAGCGGGAGGTGGGGGGCCAAAAACATTCAGTACTTC	CASSDSGRWGAKNIQYF
15	TRBV6-6	NA	NA	TRBJ1-5	TGTGCCAGCAGTTACTCGAGTCAAGGCAATCAGCCCCAGCATTTT	CASSYSSQGNQPQHF
20	TRBV6-1	NA	NA	TRBJ1-2	TGTGCCAGCAGTGATTTTAAGGTTTTGACCACAGTCGCTGCTAACTATGGCTACACCTTC	CASSDFKVLTTVAANYGYTF
16	TRBV10-1	NA	NA	TRBJ1-3	TGCGCCAGCAGTGAGTCTTCAGGGTCCTCTGGAAACACCATATATTTT	CASSESSGSSGNTIYF
15	TRBV2	NA	NA	TRBJ1-5	TGTGCCAGCAGTGGCGGGGCCAAAGGCCATCAGCCCCAGCATTTT	CASSGGAKGHQPQHF
14	TRBV11-2	NA	TRBD1	TRBJ1-5	TGTGCCAGCAGCCCAGACAGGGAGGTTCAGCCCCAGCATTTT	CASSPDREVQPQHF
17	TRBV2	NA	TRBD2	TRBJ2-6	TGTGCCAGCACACAGCGGGGTTCTCTCTCTGGGGCCAACGTCCTGACTTTC	CASTQRGSLSGANVLTF
16	TRBV15	NA	NA	TRBJ1-1	TGTGCCACCAGCAGAGACAGGGGAGGGGCTAACACTGAAGCTTTCTTT	CATSRDRGGANTEAFF
21	TRBV5-1	NA	TRBD2	TRBJ2-2	TGCGCCAGCAGCTTGGAGAAGATACTAGCGGGAGGGTTGCGGTTCGCCGGGGAGCTGTTTTTT	CASSLEKILAGGLRFAGELFF
15	TRBV9	NA	NA	TRBJ2-3	TGTGCCAGCAGCGTAGGGGTGGGGGCATGGGATACGCAGTATTTT	CASSVGVGAWDTQYF
17	TRBV4-2	NA	TRBD1	TRBJ1-4	TGTGCCAGCAGCCAATCGTTACACAGGGGTCCAGGCGAAAAACTGTTTTTT	CASSQSLHRGPGEKLFF
14	TRBV10-3	NA	NA	TRBJ1-2	TGTGCCATCACCTCGGACAGAACTAACTATGGCTACACCTTC	CAITSDRTNYGYTF
15	TRBV5-5	NA	NA	TRBJ2-7	TGTGCCAGCAGCCCGGTCGAGACAGTGACCTACGAGCAGTACTTC	CASSPVETVTYEQYF
14	TRBV27	once	NA	TRBJ2-2	TGTGCCAGCAGTTCCTATCCGAACACCGGGGAGCTGTTTTTT	CASSSYPNTGELFF
15	TRBV6-5	NA	NA	TRBJ1-5	TGTGCCAGCAGTTACCTGGGCAGGGGCAATCAGCCCCAGCATTTT	CASSYLGRGNQPQHF
17	TRBV6-4	NA	TRBD1	TRBJ1-2	TGTGCCAGCAGTGCTCCGGACCCGGGACAGAAAAACTATGGCTACACCTTC	CASSAPDPGQKNYGYTF
13	TRBV18	NA	NA	TRBJ2-5	TGTGCCAGCTCAAGTAGTAGTCAAGAGACCCAGTACTTC	CASSSSSQETQYF
13	TRBV6-5	NA	TRBD2	TRBJ2-2	TGTGCCAGCAGTATGGGAGGGATCGGGGAGCTGTTTTTT	CASSMGGIGELFF
14	TRBV2	NA	TRBD1	TRBJ1-2	TGTGCCAGTACATACGACAGGGAACACTATGGCTACACCTTC	CASTYDREHYGYTF
12	TRBV28	NA	NA	TRBJ1-1	TGTGCCAGCAGTTTGCGGAACACTGAAGCTTTCTTT	CASSLRNTEAFF
17	TRBV7-6	NA	NA	TRBJ2-7	TGTGCCAGCAGCTTAGCCCCCCAAGGCGGGGCCTCCTACGAGCAGTACTTC	CASSLAPQGGASYEQYF